Listed below are T cell receptor beta chains from one sample, sequenced in a study of metastatic and nonmetastatic thyroid tumors. TCRdb reprocessed the PCR reads using MiXCR. The data show tens of thousands of clones, roughly 25% seen once. The sequenced material came from blood. The receptors here all came from a female donor with papillary thyroid cancer or a benign thyroid nodule (not recorded which). Some clones in this sample may be carry-over from other donors' samples. Each CDR3 is given without its conserved first and last residue. D genes are given only for firm matches. Only part of the rows carry a size: once, few, many, or a class if the clone is expanded.

D gene: -
clone size: -
V gene: TRBV27
CDR3 protein: ASSLSVSGEQY

D gene: -
clone size: many
V gene: TRBV7-2
CDR3 protein: ASSPPGGRADTQY

D gene: TRBD2
clone size: -
V gene: TRBV6-2/TRBV6-3
CDR3 protein: ASSFSGTEKLAGLSYEQY

D gene: -
clone size: -
V gene: TRBV6-1
CDR3 protein: ASCEWPTGIETQY

D gene: -
clone size: few
V gene: TRBV25-1
CDR3 protein: ASSTAVGTYEQY

D gene: -
clone size: -
V gene: TRBV6-2/TRBV6-3
CDR3 protein: ASSYHGSSGNTIY

D gene: -
clone size: large
V gene: TRBV7-9
CDR3 protein: ASSEGQANSPLH

D gene: TRBD2
clone size: medium-sized
V gene: TRBV5-1
CDR3 protein: ASSLTSGIEQY

D gene: -
clone size: -
V gene: TRBV28
CDR3 protein: AIPGTYTGELY

D gene: TRBD1
clone size: many
V gene: TRBV5-4
CDR3 protein: ASSFGDRPFEGYT

D gene: TRBD1
clone size: few
V gene: TRBV6-2/TRBV6-3
CDR3 protein: ASSYRGQGGYEQY

D gene: TRBD1
clone size: -
V gene: TRBV18
CDR3 protein: ASTPPDRGGKGYT

D gene: -
clone size: many
V gene: TRBV11-3
CDR3 protein: ASSLVQNTEAF

D gene: TRBD2
clone size: few
V gene: TRBV5-6
CDR3 protein: ASSLPGTSGRDTQY

D gene: -
clone size: many
V gene: TRBV18
CDR3 protein: ASSPRQRQETQY

D gene: TRBD2
clone size: many
V gene: TRBV20-1
CDR3 protein: SARDGTRNLYEQY

D gene: -
clone size: many
V gene: TRBV11-2
CDR3 protein: ASSTDWDNEQF